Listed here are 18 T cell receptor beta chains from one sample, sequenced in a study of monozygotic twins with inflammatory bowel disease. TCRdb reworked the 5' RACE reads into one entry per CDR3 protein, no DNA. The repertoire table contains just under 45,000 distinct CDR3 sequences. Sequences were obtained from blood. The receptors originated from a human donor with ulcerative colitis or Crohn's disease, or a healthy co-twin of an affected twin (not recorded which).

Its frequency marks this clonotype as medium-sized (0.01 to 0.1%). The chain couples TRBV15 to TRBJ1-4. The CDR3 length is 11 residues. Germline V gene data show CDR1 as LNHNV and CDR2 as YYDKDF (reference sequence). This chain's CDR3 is CATSSKEKLFF.

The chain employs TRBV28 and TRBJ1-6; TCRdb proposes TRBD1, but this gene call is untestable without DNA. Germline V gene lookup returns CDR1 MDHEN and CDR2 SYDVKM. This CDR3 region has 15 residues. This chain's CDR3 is CASSSEQGARSPLHF.

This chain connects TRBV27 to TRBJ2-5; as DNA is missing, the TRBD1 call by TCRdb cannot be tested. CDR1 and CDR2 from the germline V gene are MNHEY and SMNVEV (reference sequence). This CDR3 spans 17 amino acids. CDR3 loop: CASSPTGGSNHKETQYF.

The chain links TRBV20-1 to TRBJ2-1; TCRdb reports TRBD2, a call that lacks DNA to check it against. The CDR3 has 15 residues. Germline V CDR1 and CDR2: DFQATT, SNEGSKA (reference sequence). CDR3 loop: CSARPGTGRANEQFF.

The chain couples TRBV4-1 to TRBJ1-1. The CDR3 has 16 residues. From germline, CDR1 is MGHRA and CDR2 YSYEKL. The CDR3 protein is CASSQGRGQKNTEAFF.

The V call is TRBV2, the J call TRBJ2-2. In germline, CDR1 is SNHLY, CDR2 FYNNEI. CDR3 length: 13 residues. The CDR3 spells CASDVTRPGELFF.

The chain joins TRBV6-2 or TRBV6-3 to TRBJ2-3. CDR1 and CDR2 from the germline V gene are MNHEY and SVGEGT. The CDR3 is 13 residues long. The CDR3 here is CASRSPSTDTQYF.

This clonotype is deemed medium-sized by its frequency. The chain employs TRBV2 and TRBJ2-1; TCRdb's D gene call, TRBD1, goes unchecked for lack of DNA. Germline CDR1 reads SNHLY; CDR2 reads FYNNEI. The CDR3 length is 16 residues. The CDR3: CASSDSPPPSYNEQFF.

CDR3 sequence reads: CASSQGSGNTIYF. This chain joins TRBV5-1 and TRBJ1-3. CDR3 length equals 13 residues. The germline gives CDR1 SGHRS, CDR2 YFSETQ.

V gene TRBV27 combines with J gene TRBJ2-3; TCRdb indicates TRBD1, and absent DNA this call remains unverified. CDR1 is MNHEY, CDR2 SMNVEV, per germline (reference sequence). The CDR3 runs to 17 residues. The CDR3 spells CASSRTGQGMGTDTQYF.

The CDR3: CASSLLDSYNEQFF. The J gene is TRBJ2-1, the V gene TRBV5-1. Germline values: CDR1 SGHRS, CDR2 YFSETQ. This CDR3 region has 14 residues.

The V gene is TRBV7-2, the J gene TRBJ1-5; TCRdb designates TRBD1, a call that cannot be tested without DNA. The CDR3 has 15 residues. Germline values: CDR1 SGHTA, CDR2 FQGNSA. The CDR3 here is CASSLAPGGYQPQHF.

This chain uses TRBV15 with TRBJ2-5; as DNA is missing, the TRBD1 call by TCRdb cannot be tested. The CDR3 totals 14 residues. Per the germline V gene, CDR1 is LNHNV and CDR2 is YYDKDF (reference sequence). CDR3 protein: CATSRPGTEETQYF.

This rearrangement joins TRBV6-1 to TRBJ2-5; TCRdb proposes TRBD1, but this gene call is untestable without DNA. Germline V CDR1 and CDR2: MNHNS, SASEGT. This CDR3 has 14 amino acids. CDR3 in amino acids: CASTQRAQEETQYF.

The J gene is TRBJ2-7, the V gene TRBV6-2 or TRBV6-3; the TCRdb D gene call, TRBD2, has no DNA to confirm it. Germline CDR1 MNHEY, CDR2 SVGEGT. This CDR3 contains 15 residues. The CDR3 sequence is CASSSTSGANYEQYF.

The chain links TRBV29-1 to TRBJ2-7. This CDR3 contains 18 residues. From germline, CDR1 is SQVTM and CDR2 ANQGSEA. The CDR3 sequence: CSVENKTNLRHFPFEQYF.

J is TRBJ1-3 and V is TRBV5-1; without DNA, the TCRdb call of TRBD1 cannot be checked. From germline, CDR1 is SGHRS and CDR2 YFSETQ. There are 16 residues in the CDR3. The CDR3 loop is CASSSGGGLSGNTIYF.

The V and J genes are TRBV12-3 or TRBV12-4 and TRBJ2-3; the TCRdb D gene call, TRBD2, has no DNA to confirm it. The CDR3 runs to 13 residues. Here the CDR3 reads CASSGPMADTQYF.